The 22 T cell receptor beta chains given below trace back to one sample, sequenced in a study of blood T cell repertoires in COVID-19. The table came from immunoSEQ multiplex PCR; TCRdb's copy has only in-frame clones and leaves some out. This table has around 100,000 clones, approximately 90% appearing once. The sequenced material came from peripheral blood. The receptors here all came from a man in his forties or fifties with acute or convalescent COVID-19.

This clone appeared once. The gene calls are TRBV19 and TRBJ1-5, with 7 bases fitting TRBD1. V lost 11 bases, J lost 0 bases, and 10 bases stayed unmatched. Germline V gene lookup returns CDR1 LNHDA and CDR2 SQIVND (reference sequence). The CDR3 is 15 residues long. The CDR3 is CASKGATYSNQPQHF. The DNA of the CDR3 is TGTGCCTCTAAGGGGGCTACTTATAGCAATCAGCCCCAGCATTTT.

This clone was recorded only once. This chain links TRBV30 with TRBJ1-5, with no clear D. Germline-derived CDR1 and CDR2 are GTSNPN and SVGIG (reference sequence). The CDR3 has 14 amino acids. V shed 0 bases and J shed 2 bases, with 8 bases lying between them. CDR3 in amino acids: CAWSVKQGNQPQHF. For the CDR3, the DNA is TGTGCCTGGAGTGTGAAGCAGGGCAATCAGCCCCAGCATTTT.

CDR3 DNA: TGTGCCAGCTCACTTTTTACGGCAGGGAGCAATCAGCCCCAGCATTTT. Amino acids: CASSLFTAGSNQPQHF. The chain combines TRBV18 with TRBJ1-5; D is perhaps TRBD1 (5 bases). Germline V CDR1 and CDR2: KGHSH, LQKENI. There are 16 residues in the CDR3. Trimming pared 4 bases from V and 1 base from J, leaving 14 bases between.

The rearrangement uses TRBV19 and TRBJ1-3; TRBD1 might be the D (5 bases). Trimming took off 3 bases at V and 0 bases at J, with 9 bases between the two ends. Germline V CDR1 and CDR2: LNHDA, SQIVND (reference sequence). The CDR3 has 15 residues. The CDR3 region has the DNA TGTGCCAGTAGTATGTGGGGGGACTCTGGAAACACCATATATTTT. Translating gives CASSMWGDSGNTIYF. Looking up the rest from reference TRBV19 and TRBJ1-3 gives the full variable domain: DGGITQSPKYLFRKEGQNVTLSCEQNLNHDAMYWYRQDPGQGLRLIYYSQIVNDFQKGDIAEGYSVSREKKESFPLTVTSAQKNPTAFYLCASSMWGDSGNTIYFGEGSWLTVV.

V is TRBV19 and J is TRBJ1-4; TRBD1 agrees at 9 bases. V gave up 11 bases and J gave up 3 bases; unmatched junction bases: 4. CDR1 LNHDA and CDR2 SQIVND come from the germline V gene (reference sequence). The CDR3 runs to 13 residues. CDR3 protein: CAGTGGPNEKLFF. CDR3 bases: TGTGCCGGTACAGGGGGCCCTAATGAAAAACTGTTTTTT.

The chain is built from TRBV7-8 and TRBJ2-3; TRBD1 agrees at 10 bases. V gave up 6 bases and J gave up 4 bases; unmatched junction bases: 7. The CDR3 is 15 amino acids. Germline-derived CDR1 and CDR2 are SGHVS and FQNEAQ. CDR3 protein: CASRTGGTTADTQYF. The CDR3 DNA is TGTGCCAGCAGGACAGGGGGCACAACGGCAGATACGCAGTATTTT.

The chain's CDR3 is CASSLVGSGDYNEQFF. DNA for the CDR3: TGTGCCAGCAGCTTAGTGGGGTCAGGGGACTACAATGAGCAGTTCTTC. The chain joins TRBV7-9 to TRBJ2-1, with TRBD1 as a possible D gene (6 bases). The CDR3 runs to 16 residues. V was trimmed by 1 base and J by 3 bases, leaving 13 bases between them. Germline V lookup: CDR1 SEHNR, CDR2 FQNEAQ (reference sequence). Together with reference TRBV7-9 and TRBJ2-1, the CDR3 gives the full variable domain: DTGVSQNPRHKITKRGQNVTFRCDPISEHNRLYWYRQTLGQGPEFLTYFQNEAQLEKSRLLSDRFSAERPKGSFSTLEIQRTEQGDSAMYLCASSLVGSGDYNEQFFGPGTRLTVL.

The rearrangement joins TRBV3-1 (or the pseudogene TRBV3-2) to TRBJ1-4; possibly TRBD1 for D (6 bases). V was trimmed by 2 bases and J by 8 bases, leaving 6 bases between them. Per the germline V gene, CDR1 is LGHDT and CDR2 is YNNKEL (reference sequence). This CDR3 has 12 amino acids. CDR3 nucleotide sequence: TGTGCCAGCAGCCAAACAGGGGAAAAACTGTTTTTT. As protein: CASSQTGEKLFF.

The CDR3 sequence is CASSPPGRGNQPQHF. The CDR3 nucleotides read TGTGCCAGCTCACCGCCGGGTAGGGGAAATCAGCCCCAGCATTTT. V gene TRBV18 combines with J gene TRBJ1-5, with TRBD1 as a possible D gene (5 bases). Deletions cut 3 bases from V and 4 bases from J, with 13 bases between. The CDR3 is 15 amino acids. Germline V gene sequence: CDR1 KGHSH, CDR2 LQKENI.

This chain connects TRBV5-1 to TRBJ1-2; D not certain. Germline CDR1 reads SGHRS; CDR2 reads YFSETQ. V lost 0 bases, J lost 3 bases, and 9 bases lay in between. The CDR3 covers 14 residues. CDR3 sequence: CASSLGGADYGYTF. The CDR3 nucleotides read TGCGCCAGCAGCTTGGGAGGCGCGGACTATGGCTACACCTTC.

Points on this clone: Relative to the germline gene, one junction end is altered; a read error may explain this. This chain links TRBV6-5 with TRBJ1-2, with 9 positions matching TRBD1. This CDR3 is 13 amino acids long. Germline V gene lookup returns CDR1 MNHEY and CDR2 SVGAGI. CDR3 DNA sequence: TGTGCCAGCAGAGGGACAGGGACTGCGCTCCCTTACTTC. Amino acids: CASRGTGTALPYF.

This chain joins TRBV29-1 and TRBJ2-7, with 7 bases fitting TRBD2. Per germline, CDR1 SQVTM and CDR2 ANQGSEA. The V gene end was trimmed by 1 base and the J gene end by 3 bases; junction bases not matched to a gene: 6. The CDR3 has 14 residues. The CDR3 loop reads CSVEGRGSGYEQYF. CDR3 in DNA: TGCAGCGTTGAAGGCCGCGGGAGTGGCTACGAGCAGTACTTC.

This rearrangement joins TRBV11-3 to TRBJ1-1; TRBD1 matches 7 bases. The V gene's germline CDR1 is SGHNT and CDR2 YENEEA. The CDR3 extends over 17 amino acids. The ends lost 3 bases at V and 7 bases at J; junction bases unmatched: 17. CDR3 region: CASSFHRGRLPTNEAFF. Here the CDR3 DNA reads TGTGCCAGCAGCTTTCACAGGGGAAGGCTCCCGACAAATGAAGCTTTCTTT. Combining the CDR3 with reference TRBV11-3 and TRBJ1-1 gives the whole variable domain EAGVVQSPRYKIIEKKQPVAFWCNPISGHNTLYWYLQNLGQGPELLIRYENEEAVDDSQLPKDRFSAERLKGVDSTLKIQPAELGDSAVYLCASSFHRGRLPTNEAFFGQGTRLTVV.

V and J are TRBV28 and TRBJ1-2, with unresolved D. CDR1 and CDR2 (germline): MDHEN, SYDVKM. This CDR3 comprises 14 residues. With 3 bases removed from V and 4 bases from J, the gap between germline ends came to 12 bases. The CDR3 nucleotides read TGTGCCAGCAGTTTCGCCAGGCCTCCCTATGGCTACACCTTC. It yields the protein CASSFARPPYGYTF.

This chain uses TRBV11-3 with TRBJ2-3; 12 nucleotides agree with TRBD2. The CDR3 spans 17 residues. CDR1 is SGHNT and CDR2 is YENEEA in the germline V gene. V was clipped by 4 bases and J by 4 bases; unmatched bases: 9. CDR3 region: CASSSSGRAFGADTQYF. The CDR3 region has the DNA TGTGCCAGCAGCTCTAGCGGGAGGGCCTTTGGAGCAGATACGCAGTATTTT.

In nucleotides, the CDR3 is TGTGCCAGCAGTGACGGGACTAGCGGGACCGGGGAGCTGTTTTTT. It codes for CASSDGTSGTGELFF. The chain employs TRBV6-4 and TRBJ2-2; 12 bases are a match to TRBD2. The CDR3 is 15 amino acids. V lost 2 bases, J lost 5 bases, and 0 bases stayed unmatched. Looked up from germline, CDR1 is MRHNA and CDR2 is SNTAGT.

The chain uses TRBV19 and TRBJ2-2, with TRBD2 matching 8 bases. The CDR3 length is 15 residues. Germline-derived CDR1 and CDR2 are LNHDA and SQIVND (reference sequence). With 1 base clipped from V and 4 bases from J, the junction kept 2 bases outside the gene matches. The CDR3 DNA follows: TGTGCCAGTAGTATAGTTACTAGCGGCACCGGGGAGCTGTTTTTT. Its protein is CASSIVTSGTGELFF.

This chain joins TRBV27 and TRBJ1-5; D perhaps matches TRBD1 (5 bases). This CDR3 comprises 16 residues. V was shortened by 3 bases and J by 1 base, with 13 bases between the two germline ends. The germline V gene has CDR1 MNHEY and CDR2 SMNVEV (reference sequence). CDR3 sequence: CASSFLPRGSNQPQHF. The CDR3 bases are TGTGCCAGCAGTTTTCTCCCCCGGGGGAGCAATCAGCCCCAGCATTTT.

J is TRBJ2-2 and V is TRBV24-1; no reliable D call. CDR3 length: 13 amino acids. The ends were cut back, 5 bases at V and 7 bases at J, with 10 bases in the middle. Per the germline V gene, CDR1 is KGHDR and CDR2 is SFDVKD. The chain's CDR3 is CATSGAERGELFF. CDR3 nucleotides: TGTGCCACCAGTGGCGCGGAGCGCGGGGAGCTGTTTTTT.

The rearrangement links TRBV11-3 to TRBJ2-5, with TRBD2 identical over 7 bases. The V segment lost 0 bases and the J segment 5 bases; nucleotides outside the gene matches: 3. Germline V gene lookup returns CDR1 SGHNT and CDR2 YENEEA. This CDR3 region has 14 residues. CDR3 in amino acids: CASSLEVGGETQYF. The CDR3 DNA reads TGTGCCAGCAGCTTAGAAGTGGGAGGGGAGACCCAGTACTTC.

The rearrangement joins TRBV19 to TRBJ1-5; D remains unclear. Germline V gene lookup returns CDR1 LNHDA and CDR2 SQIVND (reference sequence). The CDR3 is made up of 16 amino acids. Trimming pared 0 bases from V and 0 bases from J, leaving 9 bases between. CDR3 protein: CASSIEGAGSNQPQHF. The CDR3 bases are TGTGCCAGTAGTATAGAGGGAGCCGGTAGCAATCAGCCCCAGCATTTT.

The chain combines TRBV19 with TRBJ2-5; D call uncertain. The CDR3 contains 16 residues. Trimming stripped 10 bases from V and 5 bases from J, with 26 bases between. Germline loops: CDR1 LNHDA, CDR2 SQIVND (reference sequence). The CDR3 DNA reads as TGTGCCACAATTGATCATAAAGACTTCGGTACGGAGACCCAGTACTTC. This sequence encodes CATIDHKDFGTETQYF. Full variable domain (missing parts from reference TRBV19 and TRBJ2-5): DGGITQSPKYLFRKEGQNVTLSCEQNLNHDAMYWYRQDPGQGLRLIYYSQIVNDFQKGDIAEGYSVSREKKESFPLTVTSAQKNPTAFYLCATIDHKDFGTETQYFGPGTRLLVL.